Given below is one T cell receptor (beta chain) in context. As yet, its antigen is unknown. These data are taken from a study of vaccination and CD4 T cells after COVID-19. Study information: As control conditions, cultures were given either a CEFX pool serving as positive control, an HIV-1 Nef pool, or no peptide at all.

V was cut by 5 bases and J by 6 bases, with 25 bases left in between. Looked up from germline, CDR1 is SGHVS and CDR2 is FNYEAQ. There are 18 residues in the CDR3. The treatment is: roughly 11-day PBMC culture with coronavirus spike peptide pools or control peptides (ViraFEST assay). Before the COVID-19 pandemic (2011-2018), CD4+ T cells were obtained from the unexposed donor. Cultured CD4+ T cell DNA underwent sequencing with the Oncomine TCR Beta short-read assay. From the PCR reads, TCRdb called clonotypes with MiXCR, one entry per CDR3 protein. The sample has about 9,000 distinct CDR3 sequences, 48% seen once.

The origin of this receptor is a human donor in good health. The V call is TRBV7-6, the J call TRBJ2-2, with a tentative D call TRBD2 (5 bases). Material: CD4+ T cells from blood, cultured in vitro. The CDR3 DNA reads as TGTGCCAGCAGCCACACGTTACGGGGTCCCGAGGTATCCGGGGAGCTGTTTTTT. Translating it yields CASSHTLRGPEVSGELFF.